The following is a T cell receptor beta chain sequence with its context. This clone appeared once. Its specific antigen is unknown. There are no base qualities to consult, and no much larger clone falls within one base. This record comes from a study of blood T cell repertoires in COVID-19 (dated by TCRdb to 2020 to 2022). Broadly, across the study: Samples from collaborators originated in the United States, Italy and Spain and spanned both the acute and convalescent phases of COVID-19. The samples were drawn from the first 160 participants of the ongoing ImmuneRACE study and from 1,200 or so subjects provided by 6 global collaborators. A freely available public database, intended as a resource for researchers studying the immune response to SARS-CoV-2, is where the repertoires were released. HLA class I and class II types, where available, came from metadata supplied by the sample provider rather than from assay-based typing. The prospective study material was composed of cDNA or gDNA derived from T cells, B-cell-depleted T cells, or PBMCs. Sample metadata almost always included a de-identified subject ID, COVID-19 status, age in years and sex. The dataset comprised deeply sampled blood TCRbeta repertoires from subjects exposed to, actively infected with, or recovered from COVID-19. Here is what the overall study found, with its caveats: Clinical and demographic metadata were provided uncurated, with the amount varying by source and participant.

Whole blood was collected in K2EDTA tubes by collaborating institutions according to the institutions' own protocols. For TCRbeta analysis, collaborator samples were shipped as frozen whole blood, as isolated PBMCs, or as DNA extracted from either sample type. TCRbeta CDR3 regions were amplified from genomic DNA using the immunoSEQ Assay, a bias-controlled multiplex PCR. The source study handled its data this way. The number of nucleated cells in each sample was estimated from the amplification of reference gene primers within the assay. To quantify the absolute abundance of each unique TCRbeta CDR3 rearrangement, sequence reads were collapsed and filtered. Productive Simpson clonality was computed per sample as the square root of Simpson's diversity index over productive rearrangements. The table comes from immuneACCESS by way of TCRdb, which keeps in-frame sequences with V and J called. Part of the clones is missing from these tables; in studies checked, under half for an unresolved V gene and the rest for unknown reasons. The DNA was the basis for D and trimming; V, J and clone size are from that table. This sample comprises 140,000 to 150,000 clones, roughly 76% of them detected only once. 6.5% to 8.5% of the sample belongs to the ten largest clones.

The CDR3 covers 11 residues, taking in both the cysteine and the phenylalanine. Only the CDR3 part of the read is kept: 33 bases, read in frame from the first base. The germline V gene (reference sequence) specifies LNHDA as CDR1 and SQIVND as CDR2. The V and J ends are trimmed by 5 bases and 12 bases, leaving 10 bases between them. The chain links TRBV19 with TRBJ1-4, with the D gene uncertain. Sequencing was done on a sample of peripheral blood. This receptor was obtained from a human donor with acute or convalescent COVID-19. The donor label of this sample is uncertain. The CDR3 amino acid sequence is: CASSPAIQLFF. The DNA sequence is given as TGTGCCAGTAGTCCCGCTATACAACTGTTTTTT.